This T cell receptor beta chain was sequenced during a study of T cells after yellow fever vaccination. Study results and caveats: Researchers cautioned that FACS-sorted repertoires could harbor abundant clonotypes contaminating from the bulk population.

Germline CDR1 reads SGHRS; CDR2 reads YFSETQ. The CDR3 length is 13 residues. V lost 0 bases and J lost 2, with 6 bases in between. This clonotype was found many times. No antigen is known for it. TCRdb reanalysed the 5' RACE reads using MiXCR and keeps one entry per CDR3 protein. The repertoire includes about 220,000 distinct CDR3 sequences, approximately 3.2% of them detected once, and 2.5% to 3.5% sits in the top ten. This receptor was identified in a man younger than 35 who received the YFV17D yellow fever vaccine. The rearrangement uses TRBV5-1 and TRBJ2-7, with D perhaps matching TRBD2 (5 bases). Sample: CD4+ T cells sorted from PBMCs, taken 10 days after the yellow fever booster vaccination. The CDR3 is CASSLGLPYEQYF. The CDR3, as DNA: TGCGCCAGCAGCTTGGGACTACCCTACGAGCAGTACTTC.